The 25 T cell receptor beta chains listed next were all sequenced from one sample in a study of cytomegalovirus exposure and HLA in healthy donors. The PCR ran on 60 Vbeta and 13 Jbeta primers. Libraries were prepared by immunoSEQ multiplex PCR; TCRdb keeps only in-frame clonotypes and omits some of them. The repertoire consists of about 160,000 clones, with less than 80% occurring once and the leading ten covering about 4.5%. The sample comprised PBMCs. The receptors come from a man aged 40-49 years in good health and CMV-seronegative.

The gene calls are TRBV12-5 and TRBJ1-4; TRBD1 agrees at 9 bases. V shed 2 bases and J 2 bases; nucleotides not matched to a gene: 9. The V gene's germline CDR1 is LGHNT and CDR2 FRNRAP. The CDR3 contains 18 residues. The CDR3 loop is CASGLSRDREGTNEKLFF. CDR3 DNA sequence: TGTGCTAGTGGTTTGTCTAGGGACAGGGAGGGGACTAATGAAAAACTGTTTTTT.

The chain recombines TRBV13 with TRBJ2-3; TRBD1 matches 11 bases. CDR1 PRHDT and CDR2 FYEKMQ come from the germline V gene (reference sequence). With 5 bases clipped from V and 2 bases from J, the junction kept 6 bases outside the gene matches. CDR3 length: 16 residues. The CDR3 is CASSPWDRGSTDTQYF. The CDR3 bases are TGTGCCAGCAGCCCCTGGGACAGGGGGTCCACAGATACGCAGTATTTT. The full variable domain, completed using reference TRBV13 and TRBJ2-3, is AAGVIQSPRHLIKEKRETATLKCYPIPRHDTVYWYQQGPGQDPQFLISFYEKMQSDKGSIPDRFSAQQFSDYHSELNMSSLELGDSALYFCASSPWDRGSTDTQYFGPGTRLTVL.

The chain uses TRBV2 and TRBJ2-7, with D tentatively TRBD1 (6 bases). This CDR3 has 15 residues. Trimming stripped 8 bases from V and 0 bases from J, with 17 bases between. Germline values: CDR1 SNHLY, CDR2 FYNNEI. The CDR3 region is CASGVSDRSSYEQYF. Here the CDR3 DNA reads TGTGCCAGCGGAGTGTCCGACAGGAGCTCCTACGAGCAGTACTTC.

The gene calls are TRBV4-3 and TRBJ1-1, with D tentatively TRBD1 (5 bases). This CDR3 has 15 residues. CDR1 is LGHNA and CDR2 is YSLEER in the germline V gene. V was clipped by 2 bases and J by 4 bases, with 14 bases between them. For the CDR3, the DNA is TGCGCCAGCAGCCAACATACAAATAGGGGCACTGAAGCTTTCTTT. Translated: CASSQHTNRGTEAFF.

This chain uses TRBV6-4 with TRBJ2-3, with TRBD2 matching 9 bases. The CDR3 extends over 15 amino acids. The germline V gene encodes CDR1 MRHNA and CDR2 SNTAGT. V shed 5 bases, J shed 2 bases, and the junction held 5 bases outside the gene matches. In DNA, the CDR3 is TGTGCCAGCAGTACACGGGGACTAGCCACAGATACGCAGTATTTT. Translation gives CASSTRGLATDTQYF.

This clone was counted a few times. V and J are TRBV19 and TRBJ1-2; 8 nucleotides match TRBD1. Trimming removed 4 bases from V and 4 bases from J; junction bases left unmatched: 8. Germline CDR1 and CDR2: LNHDA and SQIVND (reference sequence). CDR3 length equals 15 residues. This CDR3 is CASSTPTGVSYGYTF. The DNA for the CDR3 is TGTGCCAGTAGTACCCCGACAGGGGTCAGCTATGGCTACACCTTC.

This chain links TRBV11-2 with TRBJ2-7; D is perhaps TRBD1 (6 bases). Germline V gene data show CDR1 as SGHAT and CDR2 as FQNNGV. The CDR3 spans 14 residues. V was pared by 5 bases and J by 2 bases, with 13 bases between. CDR3 loop: CASSLHRDAYEQYF. In nucleotides, the CDR3 is TGTGCCAGCAGCCTTCACAGGGATGCCTACGAGCAGTACTTC.

The chain employs TRBV10-2 and TRBJ2-3, with 11 bases matching TRBD2. The CDR3 spans 15 residues. The trim removed 8 bases at V and 9 bases at J, leaving 13 bases unmatched. Germline CDR1 WSHSY, CDR2 SAAADI. The CDR3 coding sequence is TGCGCCAGCCTTCCGGTAGCGGGGGGGCCGGGGACGCAGTATTTT. Encoded protein: CASLPVAGGPGTQYF.

V and J are TRBV19 and TRBJ2-7, with 7 nucleotides matching TRBD1. The CDR3 extends over 16 amino acids. V shed 0 bases and J 2 bases; nucleotides not matched to a gene: 7. Germline loops: CDR1 LNHDA, CDR2 SQIVND (reference sequence). CDR3 nucleotides: TGTGCCAGTAGTATAGATGGGGACAGAACAGCCTACGAGCAGTACTTC. Encoded protein: CASSIDGDRTAYEQYF. Combining the CDR3 with reference TRBV19 and TRBJ2-7 gives the whole variable domain DGGITQSPKYLFRKEGQNVTLSCEQNLNHDAMYWYRQDPGQGLRLIYYSQIVNDFQKGDIAEGYSVSREKKESFPLTVTSAQKNPTAFYLCASSIDGDRTAYEQYFGPGTRLTVT.

This chain uses TRBV4-1 with TRBJ1-3, with D tentatively TRBD1 (5 bases). V lost 0 bases to trimming and J lost 4 bases, with 10 bases between them. CDR3 length: 15 residues. Germline CDR1 reads MGHRA; CDR2 reads YSYEKL. The CDR3 DNA follows: TGCGCCAGCAGCCAAGACGGAGGGGACGGAAACACCATATATTTT. This translates into CASSQDGGDGNTIYF.

CDR3 DNA: TGTGCCAGCAGCTTAGCTGATACAGGGATGGACGAAAAACTGTTTTTT. This translates into CASSLADTGMDEKLFF. V gene TRBV7-9 combines with J gene TRBJ1-4; a weak D match, TRBD1 (6 bases). V was pared by 0 bases and J by 8 bases, with 16 bases between. This CDR3 is 16 amino acids long. Germline-derived CDR1 and CDR2 are SEHNR and FQNEAQ (reference sequence). Based on the CDR3 plus reference TRBV7-9 and TRBJ1-4, the full variable domain is DTGVSQNPRHKITKRGQNVTFRCDPISEHNRLYWYRQTLGQGPEFLTYFQNEAQLEKSRLLSDRFSAERPKGSFSTLEIQRTEQGDSAMYLCASSLADTGMDEKLFFGSGTQLSVL.

The J gene is TRBJ2-7, the V gene TRBV29-1, with D unresolved. The CDR3 is 11 residues long. The germline V gene has CDR1 SQVTM and CDR2 ANQGSEA. V lost 2 bases to trimming and J lost 1 base, with 3 bases between them. The CDR3: CSVELSYEQYF. The DNA for the CDR3 is TGCAGCGTTGAACTGTCCTACGAGCAGTACTTC.

The chain has TRBV18 and TRBJ1-5, with 7 bases identical to TRBD1. There are 16 residues in the CDR3. V trimming: 2 bases; J trimming: 2 bases; junction bases outside the gene matches: 6. Per the germline V gene, CDR1 is KGHSH and CDR2 is LQKENI. The CDR3 region is CASSPNEGAGNQPQHF. The DNA of the CDR3 is TGTGCCAGCTCACCAAACGAGGGGGCGGGCAATCAGCCCCAGCATTTT.

The chain has TRBV9 and TRBJ2-7; D gene ambiguous. The germline V gene encodes CDR1 SGDLS and CDR2 YYNGEE. The CDR3 covers 14 residues. Trimming stripped 0 bases from V and 2 bases from J, with 9 bases between. CDR3 region: CASSVGGQPYEQYF. The CDR3 DNA reads as TGTGCCAGCAGCGTAGGTGGGCAGCCCTACGAGCAGTACTTC.

V gene TRBV19 combines with J gene TRBJ2-2; TRBD1 might be the D (7 bases). Looked up from germline, CDR1 is LNHDA and CDR2 is SQIVND (reference sequence). V dropped 3 bases and J dropped 7 bases, with 24 bases sitting between them. CDR3 size: 18 residues. CDR3 amino acids: CASSIWAGRQGESGELFF. The CDR3, as DNA: TGTGCCAGTAGTATTTGGGCGGGGAGGCAGGGGGAGAGCGGGGAGCTGTTTTTT.

This clone was counted a few times. The gene calls are TRBV6-5 and TRBJ2-1; possible D gene TRBD2, 5 bases. The CDR3 covers 14 residues. Germline V gene lookup returns CDR1 MNHEY and CDR2 SVGAGI. The V gene lost 7 bases and the J gene lost 8 bases, with 18 bases spanning the gap. CDR3 DNA sequence: TGTGCCAGCACGGAGGCGCGGTTGGGAGATGAGCAGTTCTTC. Amino acids: CASTEARLGDEQFF.

The chain has TRBV4-1 and TRBJ1-5; perhaps TRBD1 as D (6 bases). Trimming pared 0 bases from V and 12 bases from J, leaving 15 bases between. Germline-derived CDR1 and CDR2 are MGHRA and YSYEKL. The CDR3 has 14 amino acids. CDR3 region: CASSQESPQGLQHF. For the CDR3, the DNA is TGCGCCAGCAGCCAAGAATCCCCACAGGGCCTCCAGCATTTT.

The CDR3 nucleotides are TGCGCCAGCAGCCAAAGGCTCTTCGGGGATAATTCACCCCTCCACTTT. Its protein is CASSQRLFGDNSPLHF. The V call is TRBV4-1, the J call TRBJ1-6; D uncertain. Trimming removed 2 bases at V and 5 bases at J, with 13 bases between. The CDR3 covers 16 residues. Germline CDR1 is MGHRA and CDR2 is YSYEKL.

This clone was detected only a few times. This sequence joins TRBV11-3 and TRBJ2-1; D gene uncertain. The CDR3 loop spans 16 amino acids. Germline CDR1 SGHNT, CDR2 YENEEA. V lost 0 bases to trimming and J lost 1 base, with 10 bases between them. CDR3 loop: CASSLDWAQSYNEQFF. The DNA of the CDR3 is TGTGCCAGCAGCTTAGATTGGGCTCAATCCTACAATGAGCAGTTCTTC.

The chain uses TRBV9 and TRBJ1-2; 10 bases line up with TRBD1. Germline CDR1 and CDR2: SGDLS and YYNGEE. The CDR3 is 15 residues long. J lost 7 bases, V lost 3 bases, and 9 bases had no gene match. CDR3: CASSAYPGQGSGYTF. The CDR3 DNA reads as TGTGCCAGCAGCGCTTATCCGGGACAGGGGAGTGGCTACACCTTC.

The chain uses TRBV7-9 and TRBJ2-1, with TRBD1 as a possible D gene (7 bases). Trimming cost V 4 bases and J 10 bases, with 17 bases left between them. The CDR3 spans 14 residues. Germline V gives CDR1 SEHNR, CDR2 FQNEAQ (reference sequence). CDR3 region: CASSSPRGEREQFF. The CDR3 DNA reads as TGTGCCAGCAGCTCCCCCAGGGGGGAAAGGGAGCAGTTCTTC.

The chain couples TRBV5-1 to TRBJ1-1, with D perhaps matching TRBD1 (5 bases). V was cut by 0 bases and J by 1 base, with 10 bases left in between. The CDR3 consists of 15 residues. Looked up from germline, CDR1 is SGHRS and CDR2 is YFSETQ. The DNA for the CDR3 is TGCGCCAGCAGCTTGGGAAGGGGAGGGAACACTGAAGCTTTCTTT. This gives the protein CASSLGRGGNTEAFF.

The chain combines TRBV5-1 with TRBJ2-2, with 7 nucleotides matching TRBD1. Germline lookup yields CDR1 SGHRS and CDR2 YFSETQ. CDR3 length equals 15 residues. With 2 bases clipped from V and 6 bases from J, the junction kept 7 bases outside the gene matches. CDR3 nucleotide sequence: TGCGCCAGCAGCTTAGACAGGGAGACGGCCGGGGAGCTGTTTTTT. Translated: CASSLDRETAGELFF.

This rearrangement joins TRBV27 to TRBJ2-7, with 8 bases identical to TRBD1. The trim removed 1 base at V and 5 bases at J, leaving 10 bases unmatched. This CDR3 region has 16 residues. Germline V gene sequence: CDR1 MNHEY, CDR2 SMNVEV (reference sequence). The CDR3 protein is CASSLFPQGAMDEQYF. CDR3 sequence (DNA): TGTGCCAGCAGTTTATTCCCGCAGGGGGCGATGGACGAGCAGTACTTC.

Note on this clone: This sample includes further DNA sequences coding for the same CDR3. The V gene is TRBV9, the J gene TRBJ2-7; 11 bases agree with TRBD2. Germline values: CDR1 SGDLS, CDR2 YYNGEE. The CDR3 sequence is 15 residues long. V gave up 3 bases and J gave up 1 base; unmatched junction bases: 3. This CDR3 is CASSGGTSGSYEQYF. CDR3 bases: TGTGCCAGCAGCGGCGGGACTAGCGGTTCCTACGAGCAGTACTTC.